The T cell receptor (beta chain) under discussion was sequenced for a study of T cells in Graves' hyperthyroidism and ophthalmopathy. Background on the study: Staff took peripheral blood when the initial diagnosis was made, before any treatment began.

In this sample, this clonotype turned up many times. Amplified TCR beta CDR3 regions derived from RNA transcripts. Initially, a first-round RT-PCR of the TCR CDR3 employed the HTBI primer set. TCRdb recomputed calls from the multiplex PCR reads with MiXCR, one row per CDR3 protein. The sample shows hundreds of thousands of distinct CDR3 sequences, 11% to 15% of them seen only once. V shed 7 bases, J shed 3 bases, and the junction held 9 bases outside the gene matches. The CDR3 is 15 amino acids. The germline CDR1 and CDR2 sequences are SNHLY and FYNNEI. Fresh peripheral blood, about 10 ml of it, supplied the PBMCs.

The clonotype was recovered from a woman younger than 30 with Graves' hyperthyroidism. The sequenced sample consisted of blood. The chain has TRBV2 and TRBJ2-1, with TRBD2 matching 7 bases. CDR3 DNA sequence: TGTGCCAGCACCCCGGGGGTAGCGGGCTACAATGAGCAGTTCTTC. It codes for CASTPGVAGYNEQFF. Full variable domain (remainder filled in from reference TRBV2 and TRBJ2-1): EPEVTQTPSHQVTQMGQEVILRCVPISNHLYFYWYRQILGQKVEFLVSFYNNEISEKSEIFDDQFSVERPDGSNFTLKIRSTKLEDSAMYFCASTPGVAGYNEQFFGPGTRLTVL.